This T cell receptor beta chain was captured in a study of cytomegalovirus exposure and HLA in healthy donors. CDR1 SGHNT and CDR2 YYREEE come from the germline V gene (reference sequence). V was pared by 4 bases and J by 1 base, with 4 bases of the junction left unmatched. The length of the CDR3 is 15 residues. Use of 60 Vbeta and 13 Jbeta primers characterized the PCR. Produced via immunoSEQ multiplex PCR; TCRdb's table is partial and in-frame only. The table includes some 210,000 clones, 70% to 80% detected once. The TCR originated in a woman aged 30 to 39 in good health and CMV-seropositive. This sequence joins TRBV5-4 and TRBJ2-7; 11 bases fit TRBD2. The sample taken for sequencing was PBMCs. The CDR3 loop is CASSLGTSGSYEQYF. The CDR3 region has the DNA TGTGCCAGCAGCCTCGGGACTAGCGGTTCCTACGAGCAGTACTTC.